Here is one T cell receptor beta chain with its context. The target antigen is unknown. This record comes from a study of T cell responses to AZD1222 COVID-19 vaccine. Across the whole study: Second-dose intervals near 4 or 12 weeks were combined. General study findings and limits: It should be noted that donors were predominantly white British and more often female, and clonal diversity was possibly underestimated.

Using immunoSEQ multiplex PCR, the repertoire was profiled, and TCRdb retains in-frame clones only, with some absent. The top ten clones hold more than 6.5% of a sample with approximately 100,000 clones, roughly 88% of them seen once. The starting material was peripheral blood, obtained on day 0 of AZD1222 vaccination. The TCR comes from an adult in good health.

The DNA for the CDR3 is TGTGCCAGCAGCTCCCCTGGCGGGGCTCGGGGCGCAGATACGCAGTATTTT. Translation gives CASSSPGGARGADTQYF. The chain employs TRBV7-8 and TRBJ2-3; tentative D call: TRBD2 (6 bases). Germline CDR1 and CDR2: SGHVS and FQNEAQ. The CDR3 is 17 amino acids. V dropped 4 bases and J dropped 4 bases, with 21 bases sitting between them.